The rows below give T cell receptor beta chains drawn from one sample of a study of breast tumors, draining lymph nodes, adjacent tissues. One entry per CDR3 protein results from TCRdb running MiXCR on the multiplex PCR reads. The table has some 17,000 distinct CDR3 sequences, less than 45% seen once. The sample taken for sequencing was tumor-adjacent breast tissue. The receptor set was obtained from a female donor with breast cancer. Some clones in this sample may be carry-over from other donors' samples. The CDR3 runs from the conserved cysteine through the conserved F or W. D genes are given only for firm matches. The size field is filled for only some rows; it gives once, few, many or a size class.

clone size | J gene | D gene | V gene | CDR3 DNA | CDR3 protein
NA | TRBJ2-5 | NA | TRBV28 | TGCGCCAGCACGTCCGGGAAAGAGACCCGGTACTTC | CASTSGKETRYF
NA | TRBJ1-6 | NA | TRBV6-5 | TGTGCCAGCATACGAGGGGGTGGGAAACCCCTCCACTTT | CASIRGGGKPLHF
medium-sized | TRBJ2-7 | TRBD1 | TRBV11-1 | TGTGCCAGCAGCAGACCCGGACAGGGTCAATACGAGCAGTACTTC | CASSRPGQGQYEQYF
NA | TRBJ1-6 | NA | TRBV3-1 | TGCGCCAGCAGCCAAGATTCCAGGGGAAATTCACCCCTCCCCTTT | CASSQDSRGNSPLPF
once | TRBJ1-5 | NA | TRBV9 | TGTGCCAGCAGCGTAGTGGCAGGGGAGTATAGCAATCAGCCCCAGCATTTT | CASSVVAGEYSNQPQHF
NA | TRBJ1-6 | NA | TRBV12-3/TRBV12-4 | TGTGCCAGCAGTTTAGGCAGGCCCTATAATTCACCCCTCCACTTT | CASSLGRPYNSPLHF
many | TRBJ1-5 | NA | TRBV6-1 | TGTGCCAGCAGTGACTTAATCAGGGTGGGCAATCAGCCCCAGCATTTT | CASSDLIRVGNQPQHF
many | TRBJ2-2 | NA | TRBV12-3/TRBV12-4 | TGTGCCAGCAGTTTAAGCGCCGGGGAGCTGTTTTTT | CASSLSAGELFF
NA | TRBJ1-3 | NA | TRBV7-9 | TGTGCCAGCAGCTTATCTTACACCATATATTTT | CASSLSYTIYF
few | TRBJ2-1 | TRBD2 | TRBV15 | TGTGCCACCGGACGAACTAGCGGCAACCGCAATGAGCAGTTCTTC | CATGRTSGNRNEQFF
NA | TRBJ2-7 | NA | TRBV20-1 | TGCAGTGCAAACCGGGACCAATCCTACGCGCAGTACTTC | CSANRDQSYAQYF
medium-sized | TRBJ1-5 | NA | TRBV19 | TGTGCCAGTAGTATAGATGCGGGTCTAGGTCAGCCCCAGCATTTT | CASSIDAGLGQPQHF
many | TRBJ2-1 | TRBD2 | TRBV19 | TGTGCCAGTACCCCTAGCGGGAGGCGCTACAATGAGCAGTTCTTC | CASTPSGRRYNEQFF